This TCR beta chain was captured in a study of cytomegalovirus exposure and HLA in healthy donors (dated by TCRdb to about 2017). The study in broad terms: An earlier analysis of more than 550 of the donors reported 250 to 300 Gb of sequence data and around 100 million unique TCR beta sequences obtained from about 179 million T cells. Roughly 300 gigabases of sequencing data and 70 million to 100 million unique TCR sequences were included in an early release covering several hundred HLA-typed donors. The genetic ancestry cluster associated with self-reported Caucasian donors included over 65% of the roughly 400 genotyped donors. The study aimed to test whether cataloging public T cell receptors could reveal signatures of past pathogen exposure. The study profiled the T cell repertoires of about 720 subjects by immunosequencing and related them to cytomegalovirus serostatus. A separate validation cohort of over a hundred different subjects was used in addition to the 666-subject first cohort. To predict cytomegalovirus infection status, the study brought together high-throughput TCR immunosequencing, statistical association of individual TCRs with disease status, and machine learning. In a later analysis, previously published TCR beta repertoires from several hundred donors were re-analyzed and high-resolution HLA genotyping was added so that TCR occurrence patterns could be studied. Rather than using new phenotypic data, the later analysis identified candidate immune exposures from TCR beta sequences and from how often those sequences occurred across donors. In an earlier analysis of over 550 of the donors, high-throughput TCR beta sequencing was used to judge whether each TCR beta V gene segment behaved as functional or pseudogenic. Alongside the repertoire data, information on donor age, sex, ethnicity and CMV serostatus was compiled. A later genetic analysis used genome-wide SNP genotypes for 398 of the 666 donors, treating that subset as a discovery cohort. All discovery cohort repertoires had been generated using a single sequencing platform. Class I and class II HLA loci were covered by the typing at four-digit resolution. Typing coverage varied by locus: roughly 620-640 donors for A, B, C, DRB1 and DQB1; approximately 500 for DQA1; around 610 for DPA1; some 470 for DPB1. Because of strong linkage in the cohort, roughly five DR-DQ haplotypes were treated as single units for association and clustering. Across approximately 400 genotyped donors of the cohort, an average of about 240,000 unique TCR beta nucleotide sequences per donor were sequenced, and roughly a sixth of those sequences were non-productive.

The investigation overall reported the following: The classifier was reported to diagnose cytomegalovirus status with high specificity and sensitivity in both the original and validation cohorts. An earlier analysis of around 600 of the donors showed that most TCR beta V segments appeared in productive rearrangements either about 90% or about 30% of the time, which broadly matched IMGT annotations. Some IMGT-functional V segments, including TRBV6-2 and TRBV6-3, could not be told apart with the 87-base-pair reads, so those segments were excluded. Sequencing depth was assumed to be roughly uniform across donors in the presence/absence analyses, though that assumption may not hold. In a later analysis, some 18,000 TCR beta sequences were associated with specific HLA alleles at a false discovery rate of 0.05. A further reported finding was that TCR beta sequences accurately predicted the HLA-A and HLA-B alleles for most subjects in the first cohort. Only TCR beta chains were sequenced in this cohort, and the absence of alpha or paired-chain data limited detectable features. It was suggested by the authors that the approach could potentially be generalized to other disease states and immunological phenotypes. A later analysis reported that several top co-occurrence clusters appeared linked to parvovirus B19, influenza, CMV and Epstein-Barr virus. In vitro tests confirmed that a few of the cytomegalovirus-associated TCR beta chains recognize cytomegalovirus antigens. Correlated functional status among segregating V segments might be attributable to linkage disequilibrium, but an unknown experimental factor could not be ruled out. In a later genetic analysis, a missense DCLRE1C variant was associated with V-gene and J-gene trimming of TCR beta chains, and the association was replicated in an independent cohort. Compared with the roughly 710-donor mean, donors in an Asian-associated ancestry cluster had fewer N-insertions in productive TCRs, according to a later genetic analysis. Because counts were too low, 15 to 20 rarely observed V segments, including chromosome 9 orphons, were excluded from the earlier analysis of fewer than 650 of the donors. A later analysis found that TCR association rates varied across HLA loci, with DRB1 alleles showing the most associated TCRs and HLA-C alleles the fewest. The study gave a list of over 150 TCR beta chains associated with cytomegalovirus. Assigning TCR associations to individual alleles was difficult when HLA alleles, especially DR and DQ, strongly co-occurred. Because HLA typing was unavailable for some donors at each locus, only the typed subset was used in association tests. Immune exposure information for the cohort was limited to CMV serostatus. A group of highly shared sequence variants was considered likely to be a technical artifact of the sequencing pipeline. Most TCR sequences were seen in very few donors, while some public TCRs were found in many individuals. In a later analysis, HLA-associated TCR beta chains showed more clonal expansion and lower generation probabilities than non-associated chains that were equally common. A later analysis found that most CMV-associated TCR beta chains appeared HLA-restricted, with HLA associations seemingly driven largely by CMV exposure.

Libraries were built with the immunoSEQ multiplex PCR assay. A mixture of 60 forward primers for TCR Vbeta segments and 13 reverse primers for TCR Jbeta segments was used in the multiplex PCR. Amplification of the CDR3 region of rearranged TCR beta genes was performed with a multiplex PCR assay on genomic DNA. On the Illumina HiSeq System, the amplified TCR beta libraries were sequenced as 87-base-pair reads. Per the source publication's procedure: Across the roughly 670 repertoires, a later analysis counted some 80 million unique TCR beta chains, 9.5 million to 13 million of which were shared by at least two donors. To remove PCR and sequencing errors, raw reads were error-corrected and collapsed into unique sequences using a nearest-neighbor algorithm that merged closely related sequences. CDR3 sequences were aligned to IMGT reference sequences to assign V, D and J gene segments. Each retained sequence needed at least a six-nucleotide match to both a V gene segment and a J gene segment. Rearrangements were classified as productive when the CDR3 lacked stop codons and remained in frame with V and J, and all other rearrangements were classified as non-productive. Following IMGT convention, CDR3 was defined as the stretch from the second conserved V-encoded cysteine up to the conserved J-encoded phenylalanine. In an earlier analysis of more than 550 of the donors, sequences lacking an unambiguous match to a single V gene segment were excluded. In an earlier analysis of roughly 500 of the donors, V segments were called functional above 56.7% productive rearrangements and were called segregating when the between-donor standard deviation exceeded 5%. A statistical classification framework was built for diagnosing cytomegalovirus status from the catalog of TCR beta chain sequences. A later analysis assigned V and J genes by comparing TCR nucleotide sequences with IMGT/GENE-DB human TR gene sequences. The TCRdist pipeline was used in a later analysis to assign CDR3 sequences and most-parsimonious VDJ recombination scenarios. In a later analysis, each TCR beta chain was defined by its CDR3 amino acid sequence together with its V-gene family, and reads without a unique V-gene family were excluded. A later analysis removed roughly 590 highly shared, low-generation-probability nucleotide sequences to deal with suspected cross-contamination and a sequencing artifact. In a later analysis, a clonal expansion index for each public chain was calculated from normalized within-repertoire ranks of inferred template counts. In a later analysis, generation probabilities were computed with a VDJ recombination model fitted to out-of-frame rearrangements, and the resulting probabilities were checked against IGoR. In a later analysis, hypergeometric tests were used to score TCR-TCR, TCR-HLA and TCR-CMV co-occurrence, with a repertoire-size bias correction applied to TCR pairs. False discovery rates were estimated in a later analysis by permuting HLA or CMV assignments 20 times. In a later analysis, co-occurring TCRs were grouped using DBSCAN, with TCRdist sequence similarity added in when clustering inside HLA-allele-positive subsets. Co-occurrence clustering excluded repertoires with fewer than 30,000 or more than 120,000 public chains, plus five with anomalous nucleotide sharing. TCRdb retrieved this table from immuneACCESS and kept in-frame rearrangements only. Not all clones are present; in checked studies, unresolved V genes account for under half, and no reason is known for the remainder. That table supplies the V and J calls and clone size; D and trimming were determined from the DNA. This sample holds approximately 180,000 clones; about 80% were observed only once. Around 1% of the sample rests with the top ten.

The cohort consisted of 666 healthy bone marrow donors. At the time of sampling, every cohort member was nominally healthy, though immune exposures that went unrecorded were likely present. The donor tested CMV seronegative and was one of the 352 seronegative cohort members. A peripheral blood sample was collected from each donor, and TCR beta sequencing was performed on peripheral blood mononuclear cells. Genomic DNA was extracted from the blood cell samples with the Qiagen DNeasy Blood Extraction Kit. For this clone: The antigen this receptor binds is unknown. Within one base of it there is no much larger clone, and no base qualities were kept.

Reading from cysteine to phenylalanine, the CDR3 counts 13 amino acids. Only CDR3 DNA is held: 39 bases, read in frame from base 1. Via the germline V gene, CDR1 is SGHDT and CDR2 YYEEEE. Deletion took 0 bases off V and 9 bases off J, with a span of 10 bases between the germline ends. The source material was PBMCs. Rearrangement joined TRBV5-6 to TRBJ2-1; a tentative D call is TRBD2 (6 bases match). The receptor's source is a woman aged 40 to 55 in good health and CMV-seronegative. At the DNA level, the sequence is TGTGCCAGCAGCTTGGGGGAGGCAGGTGAGCAGTTCTTC. It encodes CASSLGEAGEQFF.